Listed here are 32 T cell receptor beta chains from one sample, sequenced in a study of identifying expanded T cells in peripheral blood. The repertoire was sequenced with immunoSEQ multiplex PCR; TCRdb's copy has only in-frame clones and lacks some. The sample carries roughly 84,000 clones, 80% to 90% recorded once. Sequenced: blood. The receptors were gathered from a person aged 18 to 75 in good health.

This chain joins TRBV6-5 and TRBJ1-2; D is possibly TRBD1 (6 bases). Germline V CDR1 and CDR2: MNHEY, SVGAGI. There are 12 residues in the CDR3. V dropped 2 bases and J dropped 7 bases, with 8 bases sitting between them. The CDR3 nucleotides read TGTGCCAGCAGTTACGAAGGGGGTGGCTACACCTTC. It encodes CASSYEGGGYTF.

The DNA for the CDR3 is TGTGCCAGCAGTGTCCGGGGGGCGTCAAACTATGGCTACACCTTC. Residues: CASSVRGASNYGYTF. This chain links TRBV6-1 with TRBJ1-2, with D possibly being TRBD1 (6 bases). The CDR3 contains 15 residues. V was shortened by 4 bases and J by 2 bases, with 14 bases between the two germline ends. CDR1 is MNHNS and CDR2 is SASEGT in the germline V gene.

The V call is TRBV18, the J call TRBJ2-7; 8 bases line up with TRBD1. V dropped 4 bases and J dropped 6; count of bases not matched to a gene: 2. CDR3 size: 12 residues. Germline V gene sequence: CDR1 KGHSH, CDR2 LQKENI. The CDR3 loop reads CASSQGQGEQYF. CDR3 DNA sequence: TGTGCCAGCTCACAAGGACAGGGCGAGCAGTACTTC.

This CDR3 reads CASSKAVGQGERVTEAFF. CDR3 sequence (DNA): TGTGCCAGCAGCAAGGCAGTGGGACAGGGGGAACGGGTCACTGAAGCTTTCTTT. The rearrangement joins TRBV9 to TRBJ1-1; 11 nucleotides align to TRBD1. With V trimmed by 4 bases and J by 4 bases, 15 bases remained unmatched. In germline, CDR1 is SGDLS, CDR2 YYNGEE. The CDR3 is 18 amino acids.

The J gene is TRBJ1-4, the V gene TRBV5-1; no reliable D call. Germline CDR1 is SGHRS and CDR2 is YFSETQ. V lost 7 bases and J lost 0, with 10 bases in between. The CDR3 spans 14 residues. In DNA, the CDR3 is TGCGCCAGCTCTGGAGCCTCAACTAATGAAAAACTGTTTTTT. It is translated as CASSGASTNEKLFF.

The CDR3 spells CASMDRDYGYTF. The CDR3 DNA follows: TGTGCCAGCATGGACAGGGACTATGGCTACACCTTC. The chain employs TRBV6-6 and TRBJ1-2, with 8 bases identical to TRBD1. This CDR3 comprises 12 residues. The junction had 1 base not matched to a gene; V was cut back by 7 bases and J by 3 bases. CDR1 is MNHNY and CDR2 is SVGAGI in the germline V gene (reference sequence).

The V call is TRBV6-6, the J call TRBJ2-7; possible D gene TRBD2, 5 bases. Trimming removed 7 bases at V and 2 bases at J, with 9 bases between. CDR1 and CDR2 (germline): MNHNY, SVGAGI (reference sequence). This CDR3 has 12 residues. CDR3 DNA: TGTGCCAGCAAGGCGGGTGCCTACGAGCAGTACTTC. Translated, it gives CASKAGAYEQYF.

This chain uses TRBV4-2 with TRBJ2-1; 10 bases line up with TRBD1. J gave up 9 bases and V 8 bases, and 13 bases lay outside the gene matches. The germline CDR1 and CDR2 sequences are LGHNA and YNFKEQ. This CDR3 region has 15 residues. The CDR3 reads CASGTGTGEFGEQFF. The CDR3 DNA reads TGTGCCAGCGGGACCGGGACAGGGGAATTCGGTGAGCAGTTCTTC.

The sample holds a few counts of this clone. This rearrangement joins TRBV2 to TRBJ1-6; D possibly corresponds to TRBD1 (5 bases). The CDR3 has 13 amino acids. Trimming cost V 4 bases and J 6 bases, with 7 bases left between them. Germline V CDR1 and CDR2: SNHLY, FYNNEI. The DNA of the CDR3 is TGTGCCAGCAGTGTGACAGTTAATTCACCCCTCCACTTT. This codes for CASSVTVNSPLHF.

The chain combines TRBV6-1 with TRBJ1-6; TRBD1 agrees at 8 bases. Germline trimming cut 2 bases from V and 7 bases from J; bases unmatched to any gene: 7. The germline V gene has CDR1 MNHNS and CDR2 SASEGT. The CDR3 has 16 residues. This chain's CDR3 is CASSETGGPRNSPLHF. The CDR3 coding sequence is TGTGCCAGCAGTGAAACAGGGGGTCCCCGGAATTCACCCCTCCACTTT.

V gene TRBV2 combines with J gene TRBJ2-6; D may be TRBD2 (6 bases). V gave up 10 bases and J gave up 3 bases, with 16 bases separating them. CDR1 SNHLY and CDR2 FYNNEI come from the germline V gene. The CDR3 is 15 residues long. The CDR3 protein is CATRGSLGGANVLTF. The CDR3 DNA reads as TGTGCCACCCGGGGGAGCCTAGGTGGGGCCAACGTCCTGACTTTC.

The J gene is TRBJ2-7, the V gene TRBV5-1, with 9 bases matching TRBD1. The germline gives CDR1 SGHRS, CDR2 YFSETQ. CDR3 length: 15 amino acids. The trim removed 0 bases at V and 4 bases at J, leaving 5 bases unmatched. The CDR3 is CASSLGGTGLYEQYF. In nucleotides, the CDR3 is TGCGCCAGCAGCTTGGGAGGGACAGGGCTTTACGAGCAGTACTTC.

This sequence joins TRBV7-9 and TRBJ2-7; D remains ambiguous. The germline V gene encodes CDR1 SEHNR and CDR2 FQNEAQ (reference sequence). The CDR3 runs 12 residues. V was pared by 2 bases and J by 6 bases, with 8 bases between. CDR3: CASSLRPFEQYF. DNA of the CDR3: TGTGCCAGCAGCTTAAGACCGTTCGAGCAGTACTTC.

This sequence joins TRBV6-5 and TRBJ2-7; D could derive from TRBD1 or TRBD2 (5 bases each). CDR1 MNHEY and CDR2 SVGAGI come from the germline V gene. Trimming took 0 bases from V and 6 from J, leaving 9 bases between them. The CDR3 is made up of 13 amino acids. CDR3 in amino acids: CASSYSEGSEQYF. The CDR3 coding sequence is TGTGCCAGCAGTTACTCAGAGGGGAGCGAGCAGTACTTC.

The chain combines TRBV5-4 with TRBJ2-1, with D hard to call. The CDR3 totals 11 residues. The V and J ends lost 2 bases and 7 bases respectively, with 4 bases between them. Germline-derived CDR1 and CDR2 are SGHNT and YYREEE (reference sequence). The CDR3 DNA is TGTGCCAGCAGCTTTTTGAATGAGCAGTTCTTC. Translation: CASSFLNEQFF.

V gene TRBV10-1 combines with J gene TRBJ2-5, with 8 bases that match TRBD2. The germline CDR1 and CDR2 sequences are WNHNN and SYGVQD (reference sequence). V was pared by 6 bases and J by 8 bases, with 8 bases of the junction left unmatched. This CDR3 comprises 13 residues. The CDR3 sequence: CASSVTGGDTQYF. The CDR3 DNA follows: TGCGCCAGCAGCGTAACGGGAGGGGATACCCAGTACTTC.

This clone has a handful of counts. The V gene is TRBV25-1, the J gene TRBJ1-1; D is perhaps TRBD1 (6 bases). The CDR3 runs 14 residues. V was clipped by 5 bases and J by 4 bases, with 14 bases between them. Germline V gene lookup returns CDR1 MGHDK and CDR2 SYGVNS. The CDR3 is CASSRTARITEAFF. CDR3 sequence (DNA): TGTGCCAGCAGTCGGACAGCTAGGATCACTGAAGCTTTCTTT.

To note about this clone: Other DNA sequences from this sample encode an identical CDR3 as well. This chain connects TRBV29-1 to TRBJ1-4; maybe TRBD1 (5 bases). The CDR3 runs to 12 residues. Germline CDR1 reads SQVTM; CDR2 reads ANQGSEA. Between the trimmed V and J ends, which lost 4 bases and 8 bases, there was a span of 11 bases. The CDR3 DNA follows: TGCAGCGTTGCCACGGGGGGGGAAAAACTGTTTTTT. Encoded protein: CSVATGGEKLFF.

The V gene is TRBV7-6, the J gene TRBJ1-2; 10 bases agree with TRBD1. The ends lost 5 bases at V and 0 bases at J; junction bases unmatched: 12. CDR1 SGHVS and CDR2 FNYEAQ come from the germline V gene. This CDR3 is built from 18 residues. CDR3 residues: CASSLQVPGQGSNYGYTF. In DNA, the CDR3 is TGTGCCAGCAGCCTACAAGTACCGGGACAGGGGTCTAACTATGGCTACACCTTC.

The chain uses TRBV29-1 and TRBJ2-1, with a tentative D call TRBD2 (6 bases). V was clipped by 3 bases and J by 9 bases, with 9 bases between them. Germline loops: CDR1 SQVTM, CDR2 ANQGSEA. The CDR3 is 11 residues long. The CDR3 sequence: CSVDRLVEQFF. CDR3 in DNA: TGCAGCGTTGACCGACTAGTTGAGCAGTTCTTC.

The V call is TRBV9, the J call TRBJ2-2; 9 nucleotides match TRBD1. Trimming at V came to 4 bases and at J to 6 bases, leaving 16 bases not matched to a gene. Germline loops: CDR1 SGDLS, CDR2 YYNGEE. The length of the CDR3 is 18 residues. The CDR3, as DNA: TGTGCCAGCAGCTATCGCCTGAGACAGGGGGGAGTATCCGGGGAGCTGTTTTTT. It yields the protein CASSYRLRQGGVSGELFF.

V gene TRBV5-1 combines with J gene TRBJ1-4; D is uncertain. Trimming pared 3 bases from V and 6 bases from J, leaving 12 bases between. The CDR3 contains 14 residues. From germline, CDR1 is SGHRS and CDR2 YFSETQ. The CDR3 nucleotides are TGCGCCAGCAGCTCCCTTACTCCCCATGAAAAACTGTTTTTT. The encoded protein is CASSSLTPHEKLFF.

The CDR3 loop is CASSRDTQNTEAFF. The CDR3 DNA reads TGTGCCAGCAGCAGGGACACTCAGAACACTGAAGCTTTCTTT. The J gene is TRBJ1-1, the V gene TRBV7-8, with D maybe TRBD1 (6 bases). The CDR3 has 14 amino acids. The V gene's germline CDR1 is SGHVS and CDR2 FQNEAQ. Trimming pared 5 bases from V and 1 base from J, leaving 11 bases between. The full variable domain, rest sourced from reference TRBV7-8 and TRBJ1-1, is GAGVSQSPRYKVAKRGQDVALRCDPISGHVSLFWYQQALGQGPEFLTYFQNEAQLDKSGLPSDRFFAERPEGSVSTLKIQRTQQEDSAVYLCASSRDTQNTEAFFGQGTRLTVV.

V and J are TRBV19 and TRBJ1-6; the match to TRBD1 covers 10 bases. The trim removed 5 bases at V and 9 bases at J, leaving 4 bases unmatched. This CDR3 contains 14 residues. Germline-derived CDR1 and CDR2 are LNHDA and SQIVND (reference sequence). CDR3 in DNA: TGTGCCAGTAGTCAGGGACAGGGGATTTCACCCCTCCACTTT. The encoded protein is CASSQGQGISPLHF.

CDR3 nucleotides: TGTGCCAGCAGTCCAAGAAGATATCAAGAGACCCAGTACTTC. Its translation is CASSPRRYQETQYF. The chain carries TRBV27 and TRBJ2-5; D not certain. Trimming shortened V by 5 bases and J by 2 bases, and 12 bases separated the two germline ends. Germline CDR1 reads MNHEY; CDR2 reads SMNVEV (reference sequence). This CDR3 region has 14 residues.

The CDR3 sequence: CASSEGNIKTEAFF. The CDR3 DNA follows: TGTGCCAGCAGTGAAGGAAACATAAAGACTGAAGCTTTCTTT. The rearrangement links TRBV6-1 to TRBJ1-1; D call uncertain. This CDR3 has 14 residues. V was trimmed by 1 base and J by 5 bases, leaving 11 bases between them. The germline gives CDR1 MNHNS, CDR2 SASEGT.

The chain uses TRBV5-1 and TRBJ1-4, with a weak D call TRBD1 (6 bases). Trimming removed 4 bases from V and 7 bases from J, with 14 bases in between. Germline V CDR1 and CDR2: SGHRS, YFSETQ. This CDR3 has 14 amino acids. CDR3 in amino acids: CASSGGIRGEKLFF. DNA of the CDR3: TGCGCCAGCAGCGGCGGGATCAGGGGTGAAAAACTGTTTTTT. Variable domain in full (rest from reference TRBV5-1 and TRBJ1-4): KAGVTQTPRYLIKTRGQQVTLSCSPISGHRSVSWYQQTPGQGLQFLFEYFSETQRNKGNFPGRFSGRQFSNSRSEMNVSTLELGDSALYLCASSGGIRGEKLFFGSGTQLSVL.

The rearrangement joins TRBV7-9 to TRBJ1-2; 7 bases line up with TRBD1. CDR1 is SEHNR and CDR2 is FQNEAQ in the germline V gene (reference sequence). There are 14 residues in the CDR3. V gave up 5 bases and J gave up 2 bases; unmatched junction bases: 5. The CDR3 DNA reads as TGTGCCAGCAGCGTCGAGACAGGGAACTATGGCTACACCTTC. Protein: CASSVETGNYGYTF.

The CDR3 region is CASASGIYNEQFF. The CDR3 nucleotides are TGTGCCAGCGCCAGTGGGATCTACAATGAGCAGTTCTTC. The chain uses TRBV6-6 and TRBJ2-1; D ambiguous. V was clipped by 8 bases and J by 3 bases, with 11 bases between them. CDR3 length equals 13 residues. CDR1 is MNHNY, CDR2 SVGAGI, per germline (reference sequence).

The chain links TRBV2 to TRBJ1-2; TRBD1 might be the D (6 bases). Trimming removed 7 bases from V and 4 bases from J, with 19 bases in between. This CDR3 region has 15 residues. From germline, CDR1 is SNHLY and CDR2 FYNNEI. For the CDR3, the DNA is TGTGCCAGCAACTACAGGGTGGCTCAAGTCTATGGCTACACCTTC. The encoded protein is CASNYRVAQVYGYTF.

The chain combines TRBV7-8 with TRBJ1-4; D uncertain. V was pared by 5 bases and J by 0 bases, with 16 bases between. CDR3 length: 17 amino acids. CDR1 and CDR2 from the germline V gene are SGHVS and FQNEAQ. CDR3 in DNA: TGTGCCAGCAGCGGCCCGACTTTCCGGGCAACTAATGAAAAACTGTTTTTT. Translation gives CASSGPTFRATNEKLFF.

This clone was picked up one time. The chain couples TRBV19 to TRBJ1-1, with D hard to call. CDR1 LNHDA and CDR2 SQIVND come from the germline V gene (reference sequence). CDR3 length equals 12 residues. V was trimmed by 5 bases and J by 2 bases, leaving 6 bases between them. The CDR3 reads CASSEGNTEAFF. CDR3 nucleotide sequence: TGTGCCAGTAGTGAGGGTAACACTGAAGCTTTCTTT.